This T cell receptor (beta chain) emerged from a study of cytomegalovirus exposure and HLA in healthy donors. Study results and caveats: In a later analysis, several top co-occurrence clusters appeared linked to parvovirus B19, influenza, CMV and Epstein-Barr virus. Excluded were some V segments that proved indistinguishable, including TRBV6-2 and TRBV6-3. Diagnosis of cytomegalovirus status made by the classifier reportedly showed high specificity and sensitivity.

In the PCR, 60 Vbeta and 13 Jbeta primers were used. In the authors' methods: Counted up in a later analysis, unique TCR beta chains came to 65 million to 80 million, with around 12 million shared. Sequencing used immunoSEQ multiplex PCR; TCRdb keeps in-frame clones, though not all of them. D and trimming come from the DNA, and the V and J calls and clone size come from that table. Altogether some 150,000 clones are present, approximately 9% being singletons, with the ten largest covering around 7%. As for this clone: Its target is unknown.

V lost 1 base and J lost 0; bases outside the gene matches: 11. Looked up from germline, CDR1 is SGHTA and CDR2 is FQGNSA. The CDR3 loop spans 19 amino acids. The receptor was derived from a woman in her 40s in good health and CMV-seropositive. Source material: PBMCs. The V gene is TRBV7-2, the J gene TRBJ2-3; 9 positions match TRBD2. The CDR3 DNA is TGTGCCAGCAGCTTAGAGGACTGGGCTAGCGGGGAAAGCACAGATACGCAGTATTTT. Translated: CASSLEDWASGESTDTQYF.